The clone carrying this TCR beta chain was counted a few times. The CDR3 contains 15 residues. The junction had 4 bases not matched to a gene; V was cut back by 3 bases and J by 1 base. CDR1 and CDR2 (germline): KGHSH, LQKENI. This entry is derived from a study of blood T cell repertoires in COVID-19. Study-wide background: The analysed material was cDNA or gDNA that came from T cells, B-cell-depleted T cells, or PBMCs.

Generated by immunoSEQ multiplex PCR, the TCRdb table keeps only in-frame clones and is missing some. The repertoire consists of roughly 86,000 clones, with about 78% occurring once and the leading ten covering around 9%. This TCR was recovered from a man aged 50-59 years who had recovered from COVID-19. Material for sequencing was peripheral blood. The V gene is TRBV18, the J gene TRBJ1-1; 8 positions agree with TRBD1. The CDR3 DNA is TGTGCCAGCTCACCCGGGACAGGTTCGAACACTGAAGCTTTCTTT. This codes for CASSPGTGSNTEAFF.